This TCR beta chain was sequenced in a study of blood T cell repertoires in COVID-19. Study in general: The samples span acute and convalescent COVID-19 from the United States, Italy and Spain. Sample material is recorded as cDNA or gDNA derived from T cells, B-cell-depleted T cells, or PBMCs.

The repertoire was sequenced with immunoSEQ multiplex PCR; TCRdb's copy has only in-frame clones and lacks some. The sample consists of approximately 200,000 clones, more than 70% of them appearing once. The specimen was PBMCs or T cells enriched from blood (not recorded which). This clonotype originated in a woman younger than 45 who had recovered from COVID-19.

The CDR3 here is CASSLDGQLNQPQHF. Written as DNA, the CDR3 is TGCGCCAGCAGCTTGGACGGACAGCTAAATCAGCCCCAGCATTTT. The chain joins TRBV5-1 to TRBJ1-5; D perhaps matches TRBD1 (6 bases). The germline V and J ends were trimmed by 0 bases and 4 bases, with 11 bases remaining between them. The CDR3 is 15 amino acids. Germline CDR1 and CDR2: SGHRS and YFSETQ.